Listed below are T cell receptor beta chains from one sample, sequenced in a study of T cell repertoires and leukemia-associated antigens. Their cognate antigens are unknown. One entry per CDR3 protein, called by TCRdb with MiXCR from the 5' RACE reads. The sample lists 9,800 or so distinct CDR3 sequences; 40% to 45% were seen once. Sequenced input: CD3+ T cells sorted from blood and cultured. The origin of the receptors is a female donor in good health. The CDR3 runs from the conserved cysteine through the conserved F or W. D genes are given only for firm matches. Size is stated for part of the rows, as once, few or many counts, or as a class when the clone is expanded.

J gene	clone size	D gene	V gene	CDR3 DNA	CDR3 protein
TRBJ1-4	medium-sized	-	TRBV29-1	TGCAGCGTTGAAAAGGGCGGAAAACTGTTTTTT	CSVEKGGKLFF
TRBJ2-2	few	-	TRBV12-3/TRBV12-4	TGTGCCAGCAGGAAAGACGGAGGTTACACCGGGGAGCTGTTTTTT	CASRKDGGYTGELFF
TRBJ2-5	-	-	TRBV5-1	TGCGCCAGCAGCTTGGGGGCAGGGGCCCAAGAGACCCAGTACTTC	CASSLGAGAQETQYF
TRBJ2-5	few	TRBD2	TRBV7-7	TGTGCTAGTAGCGGGACCGGAGAGTCGGGGACCCAGTACTTC	CASSGTGESGTQYF
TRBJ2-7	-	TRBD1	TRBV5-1	TGCGCCAGCAGCTACACAGGGGATGTGGGCGAGCAGTACTTC	CASSYTGDVGEQYF
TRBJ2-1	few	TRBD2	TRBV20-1	TGCAGTGCTAGAGCCGAGACTAGCGTAAACAATGAGCAGTTCTTC	CSARAETSVNNEQFF
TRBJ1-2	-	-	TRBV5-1	TGCGCCAGCAGCTTTGGAGGGCTGCGAAACTATGGCTACACCTTC	CASSFGGLRNYGYTF
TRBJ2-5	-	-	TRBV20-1	TGCAGTGGCAGGGGTGCCCGGGACAAGGGGACACAAGAGACCCAGTACTTC	CSGRGARDKGTQETQYF
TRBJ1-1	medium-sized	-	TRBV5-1	TGCGCCAGCAGCTTGGACACCGGGAACACTGAAGCTTTCTTT	CASSLDTGNTEAFF
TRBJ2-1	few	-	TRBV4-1	TGCGCCAGCAGCATCCCAGGGAATGAGCAGTTCTTC	CASSIPGNEQFF
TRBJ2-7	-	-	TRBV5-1	TGCGCCAGCAGTTCAGATCTACCCTACGAGCAGTACTTC	CASSSDLPYEQYF
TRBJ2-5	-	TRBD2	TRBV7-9	TGTGCCAGCAGCTTATCCCGGGACTACCTACAAGAGACCCAGTACTTC	CASSLSRDYLQETQYF
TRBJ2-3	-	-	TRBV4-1	TGCGCCAGCAGCCAAGCACCTACAGGTGAGGATACGCAGTATTTT	CASSQAPTGEDTQYF
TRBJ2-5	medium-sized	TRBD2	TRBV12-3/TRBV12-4	TGTGCCAGCAGTTTGACTAGCGGGAGGGAGGAGACCCAGTACTTC	CASSLTSGREETQYF
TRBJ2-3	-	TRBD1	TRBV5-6	TGTGCCAGCAGCGCCCGGGACAGGGTTACAGATACGCAGTATTTT	CASSARDRVTDTQYF
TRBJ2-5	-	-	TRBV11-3	TGTGCCAGCAGCTCGTTTAAGGGTAAAGAGATCCAGTACTTC	CASSSFKGKEIQYF
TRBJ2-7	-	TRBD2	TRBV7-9	TGTGCCAGCAGCTCCCGACTAGCGGGAGGCTACGAGCAGTACTTC	CASSSRLAGGYEQYF
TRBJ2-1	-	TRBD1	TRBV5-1	TGCGCCAGCAGCTTGATGGGACAGGGGCACAATGAGCAGTTCTTC	CASSLMGQGHNEQFF
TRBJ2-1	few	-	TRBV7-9	TGTGCCAGCAGCTCGACCTGGAGTGAGCAGTTCTTC	CASSSTWSEQFF
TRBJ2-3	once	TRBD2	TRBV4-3	TGCGCCAGCAGCCCGCTAGCGGGCCCAGATACGCAGTATTTT	CASSPLAGPDTQYF
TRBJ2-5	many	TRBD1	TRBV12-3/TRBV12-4	TGTGCCAGCAGTTTAAAGAGGGGGCAGGAGACCCAGTACTTC	CASSLKRGQETQYF
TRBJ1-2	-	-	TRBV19	TGTGCCAGTAGTATAGGGACGGCAACAAAGAACTATGGCTACACCTTC	CASSIGTATKNYGYTF
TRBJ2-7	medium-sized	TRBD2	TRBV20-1	TGCAGTGCCCGCTCTAGCGGGGGTTCCTACGAGCAGTACTTC	CSARSSGGSYEQYF
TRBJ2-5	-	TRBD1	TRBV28	TGTGCCAGCAGTCCCGGGACAGTCCAAGAGACCCAGTACTTC	CASSPGTVQETQYF
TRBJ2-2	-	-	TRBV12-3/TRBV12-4	TGTGCCAGCAGTTTTATTTTGATCACCTCTGCAACGACAGGATCGAACACCGGGGAGCTGTTTTTT	CASSFILITSATTGSNTGELFF
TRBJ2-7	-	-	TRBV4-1	TGCGCCAGCAGCCAAGATCAGAGGGTCTACGAGCAGTACTTC	CASSQDQRVYEQYF
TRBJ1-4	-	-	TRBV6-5	TGTGCCAGCAGTTGGGTGGCTAATGAAAAACTGTTTTTT	CASSWVANEKLFF
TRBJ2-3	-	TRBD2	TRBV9	TGTGTCAGCAGCGGAGGTGGGAGGGCCACAGATACGCAGTATTTT	CVSSGGGRATDTQYF
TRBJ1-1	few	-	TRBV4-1	TGCGCCAGCAGCGGATTTAGTCGGAACACTGAAGCTTTCTTT	CASSGFSRNTEAFF
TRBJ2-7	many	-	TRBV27	TGTGCCAGCAGTTTACGCGGCTTTAACTACGAGCAGTACTTC	CASSLRGFNYEQYF
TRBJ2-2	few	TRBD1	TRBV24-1	TGTGCCACCAGGGACAGGGAGGCCGGGGAGCTGTTTTTT	CATRDREAGELFF